This T cell receptor (beta chain) appears in the sequencing data of a study of post-analysis software for immune sequencing data. Background on the study: Progressive-relapsing, secondary progressive and relapsing-remitting multiple sclerosis were among the disease courses included.

This clonotype has only a few counts. The target antigen is unknown. Tagging with unique molecular identifiers was a feature of the TCR beta cDNA libraries. It was from roughly 1.1 to 9.2 million T cells that approximately 500,000 cDNA molecules came. TCRdb analysed the PCR reads with MiXCR anew, one entry per CDR3 protein. Among hundreds of thousands of distinct CDR3 sequences listed, 30% were seen once. Study-level findings and limits: Controls showed lower frequencies than patients for 4 or 5 TRBV segments, and TRBV5-6, TRBV5-1 and TRBV20-1 were among these. Significantly decreased normalized Chao1 diversity was recorded for multiple sclerosis patients relative to controls. When the samples were clustered directly with F measure, those that had been prepared in the same batch showed strong co-clustering.

J gave up 3 bases and V 6 bases, and 4 bases lay outside the gene matches. The CDR3 sequence is 14 residues long. Germline assignment: CDR1 MDHEN and CDR2 SYDVKM. The sample consisted of blood. This clonotype was obtained from a girl under 18 with multiple sclerosis. The chain links TRBV28 to TRBJ2-4; 8 nucleotides line up with TRBD1. CDR3 bases: TGTGCCAGCAGGCAGGGGGCAGGCAAAAACATTCAGTACTTC. This sequence encodes CASRQGAGKNIQYF.